The sequence of this T cell receptor beta chain was determined in a study of blood T cell repertoires in COVID-19. Study-wide background: Researchers got acute and convalescent COVID-19 samples from the United States, Italy and Spain. From T cells, B-cell-depleted T cells, or PBMCs came the material, which was cDNA or gDNA.

The authors' processing: Amplified reference gene primers provided the basis for estimating nucleated cell counts. Profiling relied on immunoSEQ multiplex PCR, and the TCRdb table lists in-frame clones only, not all of them. V and J calls and clone size come straight from that table; D and trimming were deduced from the DNA. Seen here are 150,000 to 200,000 clones, 75% to 90% observed once, and the top ten hold over 2.5%. The CDR3 is 14 amino acids. Deletions cut 5 bases from V and 2 bases from J, with 12 bases between. Per the germline V gene, CDR1 is MNHEY and CDR2 is SMNVEV (reference sequence). V usage is TRBV27 and J usage is TRBJ1-2; perhaps TRBD1 as D (5 bases). Sequencing was performed on peripheral blood. The TCR was taken from a man aged 55 to 70 with acute or convalescent COVID-19. CDR3 in DNA: TGTGCCAGCAGTCCGGGGGGGGGAAACTATGGCTACACCTTC. Amino acids: CASSPGGGNYGYTF.